These T cell receptor beta chains were read from a single sample in a study of cytomegalovirus exposure and HLA in healthy donors. The assay was immunoSEQ multiplex PCR, and TCRdb's table has in-frame clones only and misses some. The sample shows approximately 86,000 clones, 75% to 90% of them seen only once. The sample taken for sequencing was PBMCs. The receptors originated from a man in his forties in good health and CMV-seropositive. Each CDR3 is given with its conserved first and last residue. D genes are given only for firm matches. The listing skips clone size in some rows; elsewhere it reads once, few, many or a size class.

length,D,V,J,size,CDR3,DNA
14,NA,TRBV19,TRBJ2-2,NA,CASSIDPGTGELFF,TGTGCCAGTAGTATCGATCCCGGCACCGGGGAGCTGTTTTTT
13,NA,TRBV6-6,TRBJ2-3,NA,CAGLETGTDTQYF,TGTGCCGGTCTGGAGACTGGAACAGATACGCAGTATTTT
14,NA,TRBV23-1,TRBJ1-5,NA,CASRTYRDNQPQHF,TGCGCCAGCAGAACATACAGGGACAATCAGCCCCAGCATTTT
16,TRBD2,TRBV15,TRBJ2-1,few,CATSKSGGRSYNEQFF,TGTGCCACCAGCAAAAGCGGGGGCCGCTCCTACAATGAGCAGTTCTTC
12,TRBD1,TRBV18,TRBJ1-6,NA,CASSSDRAALHF,TGTGCCAGCTCTTCCGACAGGGCCGCCCTCCACTTT
15,TRBD1,TRBV6-5,TRBJ1-3,NA,CASRRHRGQGNTIYF,TGTGCCAGCAGACGACACAGGGGGCAGGGAAACACCATATATTTT
13,TRBD1,TRBV5-1,TRBJ2-5,NA,CASSVQGGETQYF,TGCGCCAGCAGCGTACAGGGGGGTGAGACCCAGTACTTC
14,TRBD2,TRBV2,TRBJ2-3,NA,CASRTSGSTDTQYF,TGTGCCAGCCGGACTAGCGGAAGCACAGATACGCAGTATTTT
15,TRBD2,TRBV30,TRBJ2-1,NA,CAWRPLGGGYNEQFF,TGTGCCTGGAGGCCCCTGGGCGGGGGATACAATGAGCAGTTCTTC
14,NA,TRBV7-9,TRBJ1-1,NA,CASSSPMGTAEAFF,TGTGCCAGCAGCTCCCCGATGGGCACAGCTGAAGCTTTCTTT
16,TRBD2,TRBV6-5,TRBJ2-1,NA,CASSYSLSGTYNEQFF,TGTGCCAGCAGTTACTCCCTCAGCGGGACCTACAATGAGCAGTTCTTC
12,NA,TRBV2,TRBJ2-1,NA,CASSSGLDEQFF,TGTGCCAGCAGTTCTGGTCTAGATGAGCAGTTCTTC
13,NA,TRBV7-9,TRBJ1-3,NA,CANLDSSGNTIYF,TGTGCCAACCTAGACAGTTCTGGAAACACCATATATTTT
14,TRBD1,TRBV28,TRBJ2-7,NA,CASSLTGGAWEQYF,TGTGCCAGCAGTCTAACAGGGGGCGCATGGGAGCAGTACTTC
13,NA,TRBV11-3,TRBJ1-1,NA,CASSPSRGGTAFF,TGTGCCAGCAGCCCCTCTAGAGGAGGGACCGCTTTCTTT
17,TRBD1,TRBV11-2,TRBJ1-2,NA,CASSDTNRGRSASGYTF,TGTGCCAGCAGCGATACCAACAGGGGGCGAAGCGCTAGTGGCTACACCTTC
14,NA,TRBV19,TRBJ1-1,NA,CASSIAGIRTEAFF,TGTGCCAGTAGTATAGCCGGGATTAGGACTGAAGCTTTCTTT
11,NA,TRBV12-5,TRBJ2-5,NA,CASGFQGTQYF,TGTGCTAGTGGTTTCCAGGGGACCCAGTACTTC
15,NA,TRBV28,TRBJ1-3,NA,CASLPWEAAGNTIYF,TGTGCCAGTCTACCCTGGGAGGCAGCTGGAAACACCATATATTTT
14,NA,TRBV5-1,TRBJ2-1,NA,CASSLGATYNEQFF,TGCGCCAGCAGCCTGGGGGCGACCTACAATGAGCAGTTCTTC
14,NA,TRBV6-1,TRBJ2-7,NA,CASKSGERTYEQYF,TGTGCCAGCAAGTCGGGGGAGAGGACGTACGAGCAGTACTTC
14,TRBD2,TRBV29-1,TRBJ2-1,NA,CSAWTSGKLGEQFF,TGCAGCGCTTGGACTAGCGGGAAACTTGGTGAGCAGTTCTTC
12,NA,TRBV5-1,TRBJ2-7,NA,CASSLAGSEQYF,TGCGCCAGCAGCTTGGCAGGGTCCGAGCAGTACTTC
13,NA,TRBV30,TRBJ2-3,NA,CAWSVLSPDTQYF,TGTGCCTGGAGTGTACTTAGCCCCGATACGCAGTATTTT
19,TRBD1,TRBV12-5,TRBJ2-7,NA,CASGPGQGAPWSHGGEQYF,TGTGCTAGTGGCCCGGGACAGGGGGCCCCTTGGTCTCACGGGGGCGAGCAGTACTTC
15,TRBD1,TRBV11-2,TRBJ2-7,NA,CASSRGTGATYEQYF,TGTGCCAGCAGCCGGGGGACAGGGGCCACCTACGAGCAGTACTTC
13,NA,TRBV7-9,TRBJ1-2,NA,CSSSRDDQDGYTF,TGTTCCAGCAGCCGAGACGACCAGGATGGCTACACCTTC
15,NA,TRBV27,TRBJ1-1,NA,CASSLSGVVNTEAFF,TGTGCCAGCAGTCTATCAGGGGTCGTGAACACTGAAGCTTTCTTT
14,NA,TRBV18,TRBJ1-1,once,CASSSSQRNTEAFF,TGTGCCAGCTCATCCTCACAGAGGAACACTGAAGCTTTCTTT
16,NA,TRBV5-6,TRBJ1-1,NA,CASSFEWGGKGTEAFF,TGTGCCAGCAGCTTTGAGTGGGGGGGCAAAGGCACTGAAGCTTTCTTT
15,NA,TRBV6-5,TRBJ2-7,NA,CASSYSRVLVYEQYF,TGTGCCAGCAGTTACTCCAGAGTTCTAGTCTACGAGCAGTACTTC
14,TRBD1,TRBV7-9,TRBJ2-5,NA,CASSERTGQETQYF,TGTGCCAGCAGCGAACGGACAGGTCAAGAGACCCAGTACTTC
14,NA,TRBV7-2,TRBJ2-3,few,CASSPRGNTDTQYF,TGTGCCAGCAGCCCACGGGGGAACACAGATACGCAGTATTTT
15,TRBD1,TRBV30,TRBJ1-2,once,CAWSVHPDRADGYTF,TGTGCCTGGAGTGTACACCCGGACAGGGCAGATGGCTACACCTTC
15,NA,TRBV16,TRBJ1-5,NA,CASSPREGGDQPQHF,TGTGCCAGCAGCCCCCGGGAGGGTGGGGATCAGCCCCAGCATTTT
16,TRBD2,TRBV5-1,TRBJ2-2,NA,CASSPWTSGNTGELFF,TGCGCCAGCAGCCCATGGACTAGCGGGAACACCGGGGAGCTGTTTTTT
17,NA,TRBV18,TRBJ2-7,NA,CASSPPSVAAGAYEQYF,TGTGCCAGCTCACCACCGAGCGTGGCGGCAGGGGCCTACGAGCAGTACTTC
14,NA,TRBV6-1,TRBJ1-5,NA,CASRRTASNQPQHF,TGTGCCAGCCGGAGGACAGCCAGCAATCAGCCCCAGCATTTT
14,TRBD2,TRBV7-3,TRBJ2-3,NA,CASSHSGSADTQYF,TGTGCCAGCAGCCATAGCGGGAGCGCAGATACGCAGTATTTT
15,TRBD1,TRBV5-4,TRBJ2-5,NA,CASSWGQGVRETQYF,TGTGCCAGCAGCTGGGGACAGGGGGTTAGGGAGACCCAGTACTTC
19,TRBD2,TRBV7-9,TRBJ2-2,NA,CASSSPGLAGGPITGELFF,TGTGCCAGCAGCTCGCCGGGACTAGCGGGGGGCCCGATCACCGGGGAGCTGTTTTTT
13,NA,TRBV2,TRBJ1-6,NA,CASSDSGSSPLHF,TGTGCCAGCAGTGATAGCGGGAGTTCACCCCTCCACTTT
13,TRBD2,TRBV7-3,TRBJ2-3,NA,CASSLGAGGTQYF,TGTGCCAGCAGCTTAGGAGCGGGGGGTACGCAGTATTTT
14,NA,TRBV5-8,TRBJ2-7,few,CASSLETGQGEQYF,TGTGCCAGCAGCTTGGAAACAGGGCAGGGGGAGCAGTACTTC
16,TRBD1,TRBV28,TRBJ2-5,NA,CASSPRGQGTRETQYF,TGTGCCAGCAGCCCCAGGGGACAGGGGACTCGGGAGACCCAGTACTTC
15,NA,TRBV9,TRBJ1-2,NA,CASSVEPDSNYGYTF,TGTGCCAGCAGCGTAGAACCAGATTCGAATTATGGCTACACCTTC
19,NA,TRBV2,TRBJ2-4,NA,CASSGEGLDRTGTENIQYF,TGTGCCAGCAGCGGGGAGGGTTTGGACCGGACAGGGACGGAGAACATTCAGTACTTC
14,TRBD2,TRBV18,TRBJ2-7,NA,CASSPMRGGGEQYF,TGTGCCAGCTCACCAATGCGGGGGGGCGGTGAGCAGTACTTC
15,NA,TRBV28,TRBJ2-7,NA,CASSAGDRTFYEQYF,TGTGCCAGCAGTGCGGGGGACAGGACCTTCTACGAGCAGTACTTC
15,NA,TRBV6-1,TRBJ1-5,NA,CASSDLGGSNQPQHF,TGTGCCAGCAGTGATCTCGGTGGTAGCAATCAGCCCCAGCATTTT
14,NA,TRBV18,TRBJ1-1,few,CASSPGQGTTEAFF,TGTGCCAGCTCACCAGGGCAGGGGACCACTGAAGCTTTCTTT
14,TRBD1,TRBV14,TRBJ1-3,NA,CASRLTGAGNTIYF,TGTGCCAGCAGACTAACAGGGGCTGGAAACACCATATATTTT
14,TRBD1,TRBV27,TRBJ1-2,once,CASSPTGVKYGYTF,TGTGCCAGCAGCCCGACAGGGGTAAAGTATGGCTACACCTTC